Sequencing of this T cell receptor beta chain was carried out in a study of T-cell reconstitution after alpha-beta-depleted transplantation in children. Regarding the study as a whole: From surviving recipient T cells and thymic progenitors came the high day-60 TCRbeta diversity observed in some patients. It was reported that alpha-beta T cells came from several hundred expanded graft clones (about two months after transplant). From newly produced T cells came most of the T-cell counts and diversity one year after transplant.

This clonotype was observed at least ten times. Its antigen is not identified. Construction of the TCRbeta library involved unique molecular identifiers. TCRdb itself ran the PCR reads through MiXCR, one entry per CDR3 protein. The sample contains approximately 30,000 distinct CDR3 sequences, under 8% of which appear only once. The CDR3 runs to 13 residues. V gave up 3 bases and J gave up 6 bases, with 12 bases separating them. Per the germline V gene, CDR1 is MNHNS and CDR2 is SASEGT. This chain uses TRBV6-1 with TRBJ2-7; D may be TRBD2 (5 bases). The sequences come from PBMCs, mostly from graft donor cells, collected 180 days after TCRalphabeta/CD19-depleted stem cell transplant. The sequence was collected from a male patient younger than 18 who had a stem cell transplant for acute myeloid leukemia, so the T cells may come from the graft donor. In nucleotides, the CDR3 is TGTGCCAGCAGTGATCGGATGGACTTCGAGCAGTACTTC. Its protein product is CASSDRMDFEQYF.